The subject of this entry is one T cell receptor beta chain. Its antigen remains unidentified. V lost 6 bases and J lost 5, with 23 bases in between. The CDR3 length is 17 residues. The germline CDR1 and CDR2 sequences are MNHEY and SVGEGT. The data originate from a study of T cell responses to AZD1222 COVID-19 vaccine. Study-wide results and limits: The donors showed a predominance of white British ancestry and of females, with possible underestimation of clonal diversity.

The protocol was immunoSEQ multiplex PCR, while the TCRdb copy is restricted to in-frame clones and leaves out a portion. Of about 150,000 clones in the sample, less than 95% were seen once. The material was peripheral blood, obtained on day 0 of AZD1222 vaccination. This TCR came from an adult in good health. V usage is TRBV6-2 or TRBV6-3 and J usage is TRBJ1-3, with a weak D call TRBD1 (5 bases). DNA for the CDR3: TGTGCCAGCAGCGCCGGGGGAGGCGTGGACCTTCGAAACACCATATATTTT. This encodes CASSAGGGVDLRNTIYF.